This T cell receptor beta chain was recovered during a study of control samples from healthy donors and cancer patients. The trim removed 3 bases at V and 4 bases at J, leaving 1 base unmatched. The CDR3 has 14 amino acids. Germline CDR1 is SGHRS and CDR2 is YFSETQ. The repertoire was sequenced with immunoSEQ multiplex PCR; TCRdb's copy has only in-frame clones and lacks some. In the table there are 100,000 to 150,000 clones, over 75% of which are singletons. The sample taken for sequencing was blood. The genes are TRBV5-1 and TRBJ1-2, with TRBD1 matching over 12 bases. This receptor was identified in a man between 18 and 29 years old in good health. The CDR3 region has the DNA TGCGCCAGCAGCTGGGACAGGGGGCCCTATGGCTACACCTTC. It codes for CASSWDRGPYGYTF.